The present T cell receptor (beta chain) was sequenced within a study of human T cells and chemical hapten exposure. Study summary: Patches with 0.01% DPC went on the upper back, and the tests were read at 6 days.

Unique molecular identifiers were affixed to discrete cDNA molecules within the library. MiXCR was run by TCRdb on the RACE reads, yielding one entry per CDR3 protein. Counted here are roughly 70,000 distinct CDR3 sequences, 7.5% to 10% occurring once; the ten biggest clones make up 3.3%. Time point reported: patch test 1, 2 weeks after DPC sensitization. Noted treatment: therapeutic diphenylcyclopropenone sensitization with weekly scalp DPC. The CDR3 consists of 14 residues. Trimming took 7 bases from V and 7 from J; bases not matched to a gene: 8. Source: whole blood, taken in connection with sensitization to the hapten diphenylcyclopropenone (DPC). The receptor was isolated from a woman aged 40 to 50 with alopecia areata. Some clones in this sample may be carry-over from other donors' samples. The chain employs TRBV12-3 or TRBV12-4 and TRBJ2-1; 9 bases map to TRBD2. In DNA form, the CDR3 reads TGTGCCAGCAACGCGGGGGGGCCGCGGAATGAGCAGTTCTTC. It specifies CASNAGGPRNEQFF.